One and the same sample provided the 26 T cell receptor beta chains below, sequenced in a study of control samples from healthy donors and cancer patients (dated by TCRdb to 2020 to 2022). Library preparation employed the immunoSEQ multiplex PCR assay. The source is immuneACCESS, and TCRdb retained only in-frame sequences with V and J called. Part of the clones is not carried over; for the studies checked, unresolved V genes explain less than half of this, and the remainder is unexplained. For this sample the table gives about 140,000 clones, of which 70% to 90% were detected only once. Approximately 1.6% of the sample rests with the top ten. The sequencing input was blood. The receptors were sampled from a man between 18 and 29 years old in good health.

The V gene is TRBV5-1, the J gene TRBJ1-4; tentatively, D is TRBD1 (5 bases). The CDR3 length is 15 residues. V dropped 0 bases and J dropped 4 bases, with 10 bases sitting between them. Looked up from germline, CDR1 is SGHRS and CDR2 is YFSETQ. CDR3 nucleotides: TGCGCCAGCAGCTTGGAGGGGATCAATAATGAAAAACTGTTTTTT. Its translation is CASSLEGINNEKLFF.

The rearrangement uses TRBV21-1 and TRBJ2-7. TRBV21-1 is a listed pseudogene. This CDR3 has 13 residues. The CDR3 DNA is TGTGCCAGCAGCATAAGGACGCGGTGCGAGCAGTACTTC. Its protein is CASSIRTRCEQYF.

The chain uses TRBV5-5 and TRBJ1-1; D ambiguous. The CDR3 runs 13 residues. CDR1 is SGHKS, CDR2 YYEKEE, per germline (reference sequence). With 6 bases removed from V and 0 bases from J, the gap between germline ends came to 9 bases. This CDR3 is CASTGGVNTEAFF. The CDR3 DNA follows: TGTGCCAGCACTGGTGGGGTGAACACTGAAGCTTTCTTT.

The DNA of the CDR3 is TGTGCCAGCAGCATCGACAGGGGTAACTACGAGCAGTACTTC. Its protein product is CASSIDRGNYEQYF. The rearrangement links TRBV21-1 to TRBJ2-7; the D call TRBD1 from the table was never checked on the DNA. TRBV21-1 is described as a pseudogene. CDR3 size: 14 residues.

The chain carries TRBV7-2 and TRBJ1-4; 7 bases agree with TRBD1. The junction had 5 bases not matched to a gene; V was cut back by 2 bases and J by 8 bases. Germline CDR1 is SGHTA and CDR2 is FQGNSA. This CDR3 has 14 amino acids. The CDR3 protein is CASSLQGGNEKLFF. The CDR3 coding sequence is TGTGCCAGCAGCTTACAGGGGGGAAACGAAAAACTGTTTTTT.

This chain uses TRBV5-4 with TRBJ1-4; D uncertain. This CDR3 is built from 13 residues. Germline V gives CDR1 SGHNT, CDR2 YYREEE (reference sequence). V shed 1 base and J shed 4 bases, with 5 bases lying between them. CDR3: CASSLFLNEKLFF. The CDR3 region has the DNA TGTGCCAGCAGCTTGTTCCTTAATGAAAAACTGTTTTTT.

This sequence joins TRBV6-2 or TRBV6-3 and TRBJ1-1; D is perhaps TRBD1 (5 bases). Germline CDR1 MNHEY, CDR2 SVGEGT. The CDR3 is 15 amino acids. The V gene lost 5 bases and the J gene lost 6 bases, with 19 bases spanning the gap. In DNA, the CDR3 is TGTGCCAGCAGTGTCGGGCAGGGCGGACGTCCTGAAGCTTTCTTT. It specifies CASSVGQGGRPEAFF.

The chain employs TRBV5-5 and TRBJ2-7; TRBD2 agrees at 8 bases. The CDR3 has 13 amino acids. V lost 4 bases and J lost 6; bases outside the gene matches: 6. The germline gives CDR1 SGHKS, CDR2 YYEKEE (reference sequence). CDR3 protein: CASSPGLASEQYF. The CDR3 DNA sequence: TGTGCCAGCAGCCCCGGACTAGCAAGCGAGCAGTACTTC.

This sequence joins TRBV29-1 and TRBJ2-7; D unresolved. V was shortened by 7 bases and J by 0 bases, with 16 bases between the two germline ends. The CDR3 sequence is 14 residues long. Germline CDR1 is SQVTM and CDR2 is ANQGSEA. For the CDR3, the DNA is TGCAGCGCCCGAGGCGCAGACTCCTCCTACGAGCAGTACTTC. This translates into CSARGADSSYEQYF.

The V gene is TRBV15, the J gene TRBJ2-3; 7 bases align to TRBD2. This CDR3 has 15 amino acids. V gave up 5 bases and J gave up 2 bases; unmatched junction bases: 7. CDR1 LNHNV and CDR2 YYDKDF come from the germline V gene (reference sequence). CDR3 amino acids: CATSGGGDPTDTQYF. The CDR3 DNA reads TGTGCCACCAGCGGCGGGGGAGACCCCACAGATACGCAGTATTTT.

J is TRBJ1-3 and V is TRBV19; weak D call: TRBD1 (5 bases). Germline V gene sequence: CDR1 LNHDA, CDR2 SQIVND (reference sequence). V was trimmed by 3 bases and J by 2 bases, leaving 8 bases between them. CDR3 size: 14 residues. The CDR3 protein is CASSIRGPGNTIYF. The CDR3 bases are TGTGCCAGTAGTATCCGGGGCCCTGGAAACACCATATATTTT.

The chain couples TRBV7-8 to TRBJ2-5, with D possibly called TRBD1 or TRBD2 (6 bases each). In germline, CDR1 is SGHVS, CDR2 FQNEAQ. Trimming pared 4 bases from V and 1 base from J, leaving 10 bases between. The CDR3 is 14 residues long. The CDR3 bases are TGTGCCAGCAGCTATGGAGGGGGCCAAGAGACCCAGTACTTC. Translating gives CASSYGGGQETQYF.

The V call is TRBV27, the J call TRBJ1-1, with D perhaps TRBD1 (5 bases). This CDR3 region has 21 residues. V was clipped by 5 bases and J by 5 bases, with 36 bases between them. CDR1 is MNHEY, CDR2 SMNVEV, per germline (reference sequence). DNA of the CDR3: TGTGCCAGCAGTCGACGGGCGTTACGGGGCCAAAAACCGTTGGGCAGGACTGAAGCTTTCTTT. This translates into CASSRRALRGQKPLGRTEAFF.

J is TRBJ2-6 and V is TRBV9, with 7 nucleotides matching TRBD1. Germline values: CDR1 SGDLS, CDR2 YYNGEE. V was clipped by 4 bases and J by 0 bases; unmatched bases: 10. The CDR3 has 18 amino acids. The CDR3 here is CASSPLGQVRSGANVLTF. CDR3 nucleotide sequence: TGTGCCAGCAGCCCCCTTGGACAGGTCCGCTCTGGGGCCAACGTCCTGACTTTC.

V and J are TRBV19 and TRBJ2-1, with D perhaps TRBD1 (6 bases). CDR1 LNHDA and CDR2 SQIVND come from the germline V gene (reference sequence). The CDR3 extends over 14 amino acids. V gave up 6 bases and J gave up 1 base, with 10 bases separating them. The DNA for the CDR3 is TGTGCCAGTAGCCTACAGGGATCCTACAATGAGCAGTTCTTC. Residues: CASSLQGSYNEQFF.

This clone is a singleton in its sample. The J gene is TRBJ1-5, the V gene TRBV5-5; 7 nucleotides line up with TRBD1. V lost 2 bases and J lost 5; bases outside the gene matches: 10. Germline values: CDR1 SGHKS, CDR2 YYEKEE (reference sequence). The CDR3 is 16 amino acids. The chain's CDR3 is CASSFRQGTGDQPQHF. Here the CDR3 DNA reads TGTGCCAGCAGCTTCCGACAGGGAACGGGGGATCAGCCCCAGCATTTT. Full variable domain (outside the CDR3, taken from reference TRBV5-5 and TRBJ1-5): DAGVTQSPTHLIKTRGQQVTLRCSPISGHKSVSWYQQVLGQGPQFIFQYYEKEERGRGNFPDRFSARQFPNYSSELNVNALLLGDSALYLCASSFRQGTGDQPQHFGDGTRLSIL.

This clone was detected a few times. The chain links TRBV6-5 to TRBJ1-1; TRBD1 might be the D (6 bases). V lost 2 bases and J lost 3, with 13 bases in between. The CDR3 contains 15 residues. Germline CDR1 and CDR2: MNHEY and SVGAGI. CDR3 loop: CASSYHGAGDTEAFF. For the CDR3, the DNA is TGTGCCAGCAGTTACCATGGGGCAGGGGACACTGAAGCTTTCTTT.

This chain connects TRBV30 to TRBJ1-1; TRBD1 is a possible D gene (5 bases). CDR1 is GTSNPN, CDR2 SVGIG, per germline (reference sequence). Trimming left V 4 bases short and J 4 bases short, with 10 bases between. CDR3 length: 12 amino acids. The CDR3 here is CAWNSGGTEAFF. The CDR3 coding sequence is TGTGCCTGGAATTCTGGGGGCACTGAAGCTTTCTTT. Full variable domain (missing parts from reference TRBV30 and TRBJ1-1): SQTIHQWPATLVQPVGSPLSLECTVEGTSNPNLYWYRQAAGRGLQLLFYSVGIGQISSEVPQNLSASRPQDRQFILSSKKLLLSDSGFYLCAWNSGGTEAFFGQGTRLTVV.

Here the CDR3 DNA reads TGTGCCTGGAGTGTTAGCGGGGGGCTTCAAGAGACCCAGTACTTC. Its protein is CAWSVSGGLQETQYF. V is TRBV30 and J is TRBJ2-5, with 10 bases aligning to TRBD2. The trim removed 0 bases at V and 2 bases at J, leaving 3 bases unmatched. There are 15 residues in the CDR3. Germline CDR1 and CDR2: GTSNPN and SVGIG (reference sequence).

The chain carries TRBV28 and TRBJ2-7; D call uncertain. This CDR3 comprises 13 residues. Trimming removed 3 bases at V and 5 bases at J, with 11 bases between. Germline V gene sequence: CDR1 MDHEN, CDR2 SYDVKM. The CDR3 DNA reads TGTGCCAGCAGTTTCCCGAGCGACCACGAGCAGTACTTC. It is translated as CASSFPSDHEQYF.

The chain has TRBV2 and TRBJ2-3; the match to TRBD2 covers 8 bases. The V gene's germline CDR1 is SNHLY and CDR2 FYNNEI. V trimming: 6 bases; J trimming: 14 bases; junction bases outside the gene matches: 7. The CDR3 runs to 11 residues. The CDR3 DNA is TGTGCCAGCAGGACCGGGACTAGGGGGTATTTT. It specifies CASRTGTRGYF.

V usage is TRBV19 and J usage is TRBJ2-7; TRBD1 is a possible D gene (5 bases). The V end lost 5 bases, the J end lost 4 bases, and 15 bases lay between the germline ends. Germline V lookup: CDR1 LNHDA, CDR2 SQIVND (reference sequence). This CDR3 has 14 residues. CDR3: CASSAQMAGYEQYF. Here the CDR3 DNA reads TGTGCCAGTAGTGCCCAAATGGCAGGGTACGAGCAGTACTTC.

The rearrangement uses TRBV7-2 and TRBJ2-3; TRBD2 agrees at 13 bases. CDR1 SGHTA and CDR2 FQGNSA come from the germline V gene. V shed 1 base and J 2 bases; nucleotides not matched to a gene: 9. The length of the CDR3 is 19 residues. The CDR3 loop is CASSLETSGGIDDTDTQYF. The DNA of the CDR3 is TGTGCCAGCAGCTTAGAGACTAGCGGGGGGATAGATGACACAGATACGCAGTATTTT.

This CDR3 reads CASSINRGNYGYTF. DNA of the CDR3: TGTGCCAGCAGCATAAACAGGGGTAACTATGGCTACACCTTC. The J gene is TRBJ1-2, the V gene TRBV5-4; 7 bases match TRBD1. Germline-derived CDR1 and CDR2 are SGHNT and YYREEE (reference sequence). The CDR3 has 14 residues. Unmatched junction bases numbered 4, after V lost 4 bases and J lost 1 base.

This chain uses TRBV30 with TRBJ1-4; D gene unclear. Germline lookup yields CDR1 GTSNPN and CDR2 SVGIG (reference sequence). The ends were cut back, 2 bases at V and 5 bases at J, with 15 bases in the middle. The CDR3 sequence is 15 residues long. CDR3: CAWSRTRGNNEKLFF. DNA for the CDR3: TGTGCCTGGAGTCGTACACGGGGTAACAATGAAAAACTGTTTTTT.

This rearrangement joins TRBV18 to TRBJ2-2; TRBD2 matches 9 bases. Trimming removed 3 bases from V and 2 bases from J; junction bases left unmatched: 7. CDR1 is KGHSH and CDR2 is LQKENI in the germline V gene. This CDR3 has 17 amino acids. CDR3 loop: CASSPYASGDNTGELFF. The CDR3 DNA follows: TGTGCCAGCTCACCGTACGCTAGCGGGGACAACACCGGGGAGCTGTTTTTT.